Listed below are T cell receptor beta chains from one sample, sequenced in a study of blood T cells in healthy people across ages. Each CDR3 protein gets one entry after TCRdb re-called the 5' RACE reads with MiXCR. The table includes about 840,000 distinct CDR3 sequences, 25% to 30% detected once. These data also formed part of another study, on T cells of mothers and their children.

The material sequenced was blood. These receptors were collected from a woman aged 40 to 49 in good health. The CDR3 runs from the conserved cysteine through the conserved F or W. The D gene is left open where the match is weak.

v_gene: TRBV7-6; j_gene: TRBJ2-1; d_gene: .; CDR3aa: CASSLLGPVGKLEQFF
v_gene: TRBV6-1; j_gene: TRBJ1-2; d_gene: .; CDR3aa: CASSVGPVLGYTF
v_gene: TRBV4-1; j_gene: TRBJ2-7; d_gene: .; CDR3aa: CASSGGTDGSEQYF
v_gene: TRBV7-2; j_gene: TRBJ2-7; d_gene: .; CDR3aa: CASSRDGEFYEQYF
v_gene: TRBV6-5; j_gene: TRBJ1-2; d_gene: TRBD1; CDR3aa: CASRTGSNYGYTF
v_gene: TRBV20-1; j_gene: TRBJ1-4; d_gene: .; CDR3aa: CSARDRALTTNEKLFF
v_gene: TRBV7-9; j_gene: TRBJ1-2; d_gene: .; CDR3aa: CASGRGPLMDYGYTF
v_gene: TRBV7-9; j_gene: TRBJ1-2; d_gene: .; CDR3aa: CASSFSGIGGYTF
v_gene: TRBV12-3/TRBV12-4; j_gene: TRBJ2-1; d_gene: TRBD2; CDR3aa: CASSQAGVHARQQFF
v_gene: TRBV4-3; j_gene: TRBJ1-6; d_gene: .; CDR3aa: CASSQGLVREDSPLHF
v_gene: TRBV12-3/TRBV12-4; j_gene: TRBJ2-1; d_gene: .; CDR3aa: CASSFGLGGYNEQFF
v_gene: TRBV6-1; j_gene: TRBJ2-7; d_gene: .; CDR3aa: CASRTGTQYEQYF
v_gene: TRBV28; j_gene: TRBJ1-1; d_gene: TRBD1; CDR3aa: CASRPPPGTGDTEAFF
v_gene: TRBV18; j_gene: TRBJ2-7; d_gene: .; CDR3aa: CASSPGGHDFGLEQYF
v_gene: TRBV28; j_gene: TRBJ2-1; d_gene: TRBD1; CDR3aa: CASSLSGQGAGNGQFF
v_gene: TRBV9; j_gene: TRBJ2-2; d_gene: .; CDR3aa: CACDTGGTPTGELFF
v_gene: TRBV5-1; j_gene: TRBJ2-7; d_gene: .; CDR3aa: CASSLVAGYSPTEQYF